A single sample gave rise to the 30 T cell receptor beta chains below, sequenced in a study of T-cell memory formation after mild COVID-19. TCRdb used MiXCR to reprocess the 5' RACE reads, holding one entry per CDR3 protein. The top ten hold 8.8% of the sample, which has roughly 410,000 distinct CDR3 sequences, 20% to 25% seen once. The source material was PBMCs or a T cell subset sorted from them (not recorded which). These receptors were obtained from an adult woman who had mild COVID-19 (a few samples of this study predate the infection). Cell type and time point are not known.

The CDR3 bases are TGCGCCAGCAGCCGGGGGGGTGACTGGACTCAAGAGACCCAGTACTTC. It is translated as CASSRGGDWTQETQYF. The chain is built from TRBV4-1 and TRBJ2-5, with 7 nucleotides matching TRBD2. CDR1 is MGHRA and CDR2 is YSYEKL in the germline V gene. This CDR3 is built from 16 residues. With 4 bases clipped from V and 2 bases from J, the junction kept 10 bases outside the gene matches.

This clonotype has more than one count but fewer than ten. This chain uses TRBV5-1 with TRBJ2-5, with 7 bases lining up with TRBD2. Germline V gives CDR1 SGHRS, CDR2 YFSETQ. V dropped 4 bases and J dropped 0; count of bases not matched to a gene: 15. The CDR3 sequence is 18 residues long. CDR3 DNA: TGCGCCAGCAGCACTGCCTACGCTAGCGGAGAGTACCAAGAGACCCAGTACTTC. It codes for CASSTAYASGEYQETQYF.

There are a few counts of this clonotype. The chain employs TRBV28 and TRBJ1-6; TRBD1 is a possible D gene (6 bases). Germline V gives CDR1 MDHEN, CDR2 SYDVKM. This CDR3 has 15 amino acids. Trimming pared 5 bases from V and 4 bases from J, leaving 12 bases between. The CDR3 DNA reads TGTGCCAGCAGTAACCTGGACAGTTATAATTCACCCCTCCACTTT. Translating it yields CASSNLDSYNSPLHF.

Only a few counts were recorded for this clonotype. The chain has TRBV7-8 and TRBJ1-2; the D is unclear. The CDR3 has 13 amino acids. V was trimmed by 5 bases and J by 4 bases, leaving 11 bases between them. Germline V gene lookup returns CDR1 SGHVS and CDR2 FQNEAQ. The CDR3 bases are TGTGCCAGCAGCGACGCCGCCGGCTATGGCTACACCTTC. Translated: CASSDAAGYGYTF.

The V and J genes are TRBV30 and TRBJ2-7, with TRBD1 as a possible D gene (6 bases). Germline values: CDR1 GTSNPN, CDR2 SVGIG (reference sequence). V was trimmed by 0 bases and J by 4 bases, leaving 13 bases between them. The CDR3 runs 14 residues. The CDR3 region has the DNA TGTGCCTGGAGTGTACAGACAGGTTCGTACGAGCAGTACTTC. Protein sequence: CAWSVQTGSYEQYF.

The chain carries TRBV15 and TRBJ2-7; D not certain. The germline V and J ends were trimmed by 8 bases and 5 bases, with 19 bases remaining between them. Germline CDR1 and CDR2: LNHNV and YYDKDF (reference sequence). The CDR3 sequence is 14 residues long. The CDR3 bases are TGTGCCACCGGTGCAGGCGGTGTTTTCAACGAGCAGTACTTC. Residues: CATGAGGVFNEQYF. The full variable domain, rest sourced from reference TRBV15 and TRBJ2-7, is DAMVIQNPRYQVTQFGKPVTLSCSQTLNHNVMYWYQQKSSQAPKLLFHYYDKDFNNEADTPDNFQSRRPNTSFCFLDIRSPGLGDTAMYLCATGAGGVFNEQYFGPGTRLTVT.

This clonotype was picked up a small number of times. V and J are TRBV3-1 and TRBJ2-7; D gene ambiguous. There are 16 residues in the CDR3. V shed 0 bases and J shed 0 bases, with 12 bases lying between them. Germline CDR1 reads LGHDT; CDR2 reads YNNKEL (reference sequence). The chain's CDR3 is CASSQDGVLSSYEQYF. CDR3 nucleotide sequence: TGTGCCAGCAGCCAAGATGGGGTTCTCAGCTCCTACGAGCAGTACTTC.

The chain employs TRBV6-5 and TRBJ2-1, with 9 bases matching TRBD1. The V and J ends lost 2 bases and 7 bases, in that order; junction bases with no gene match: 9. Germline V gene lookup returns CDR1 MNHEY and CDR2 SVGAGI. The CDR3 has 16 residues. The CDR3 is CASSYVMGQGANEQFF. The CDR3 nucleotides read TGTGCCAGCAGTTACGTTATGGGACAGGGTGCAAATGAGCAGTTCTTC.

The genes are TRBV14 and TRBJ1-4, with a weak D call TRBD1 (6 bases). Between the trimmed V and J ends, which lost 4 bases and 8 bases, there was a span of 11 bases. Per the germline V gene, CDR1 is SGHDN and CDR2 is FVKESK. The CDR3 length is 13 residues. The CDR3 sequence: CASSPGTQEKLFF. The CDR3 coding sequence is TGTGCCAGCAGCCCCGGGACACAGGAAAAACTGTTTTTT.

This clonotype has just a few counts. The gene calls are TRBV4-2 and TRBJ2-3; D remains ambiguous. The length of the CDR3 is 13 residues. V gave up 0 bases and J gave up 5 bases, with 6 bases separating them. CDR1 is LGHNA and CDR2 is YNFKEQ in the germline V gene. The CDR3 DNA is TGTGCCAGCAGCCAAGAGAGCCGAGATACGCAGTATTTT. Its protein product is CASSQESRDTQYF.

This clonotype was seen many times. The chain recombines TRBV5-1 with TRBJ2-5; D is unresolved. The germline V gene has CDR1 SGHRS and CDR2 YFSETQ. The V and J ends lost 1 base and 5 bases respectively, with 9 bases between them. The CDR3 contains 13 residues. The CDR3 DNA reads TGCGCCAGCAGCTTGCGCGCGCCGGAGACCCAGTACTTC. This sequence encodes CASSLRAPETQYF.

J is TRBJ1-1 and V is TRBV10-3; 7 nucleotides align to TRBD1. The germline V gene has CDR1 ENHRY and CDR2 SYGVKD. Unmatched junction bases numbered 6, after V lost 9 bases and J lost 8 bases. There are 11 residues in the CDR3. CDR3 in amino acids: CAIRQGGEAFF. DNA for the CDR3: TGTGCCATAAGACAGGGTGGGGAAGCTTTCTTT.

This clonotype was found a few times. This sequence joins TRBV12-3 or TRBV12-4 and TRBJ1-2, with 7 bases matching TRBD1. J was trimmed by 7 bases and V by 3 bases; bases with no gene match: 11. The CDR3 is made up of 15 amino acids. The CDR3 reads CASSLEAGGRCGYTF. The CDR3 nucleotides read TGTGCCAGCAGTTTGGAGGCAGGGGGACGGTGTGGCTACACCTTC.

For the CDR3, the DNA is TGCGCCAGCAGCCGAGGGACTAGCGGGATATACAATGAGCAGTTCTTC. Translated: CASSRGTSGIYNEQFF. The gene calls are TRBV4-3 and TRBJ2-1, with TRBD2 identical over 13 bases. The V gene end was trimmed by 4 bases and the J gene end by 4 bases; junction bases not matched to a gene: 4. The germline V gene has CDR1 LGHNA and CDR2 YSLEER. The CDR3 contains 16 residues.

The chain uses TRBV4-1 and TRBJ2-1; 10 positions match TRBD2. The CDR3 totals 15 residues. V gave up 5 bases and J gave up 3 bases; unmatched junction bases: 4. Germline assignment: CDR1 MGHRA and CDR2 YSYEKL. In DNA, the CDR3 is TGCGCCAGCAGCGTAACTAGCGGGGACTACAATGAGCAGTTCTTC. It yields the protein CASSVTSGDYNEQFF.

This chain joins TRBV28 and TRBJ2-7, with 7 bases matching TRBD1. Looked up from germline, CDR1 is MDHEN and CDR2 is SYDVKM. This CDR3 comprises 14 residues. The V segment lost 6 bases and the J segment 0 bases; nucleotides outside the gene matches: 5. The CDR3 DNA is TGTGCCAGCAGAAGACAGGGTTTCTCCTACGAGCAGTACTTC. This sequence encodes CASRRQGFSYEQYF.

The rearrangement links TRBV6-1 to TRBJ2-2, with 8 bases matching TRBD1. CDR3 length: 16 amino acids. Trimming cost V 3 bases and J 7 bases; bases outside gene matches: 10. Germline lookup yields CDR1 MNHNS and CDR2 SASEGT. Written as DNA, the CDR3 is TGTGCCAGCAGTGAGTTGACAGGGGACGTACGCGGGGAGCTGTTTTTT. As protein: CASSELTGDVRGELFF.

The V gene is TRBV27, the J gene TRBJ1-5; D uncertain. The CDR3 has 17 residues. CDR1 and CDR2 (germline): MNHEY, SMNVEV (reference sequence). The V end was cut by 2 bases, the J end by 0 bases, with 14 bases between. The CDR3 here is CASSLNHNRYSNQPQHF. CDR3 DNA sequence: TGTGCCAGCAGTTTAAATCATAACAGATATAGCAATCAGCCCCAGCATTTT.

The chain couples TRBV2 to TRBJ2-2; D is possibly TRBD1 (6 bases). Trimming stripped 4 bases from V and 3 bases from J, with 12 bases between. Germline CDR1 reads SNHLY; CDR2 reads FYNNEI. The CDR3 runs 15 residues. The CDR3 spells CASSGLNRDTGELFF. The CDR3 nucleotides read TGTGCCAGCAGTGGATTAAACAGGGACACCGGGGAGCTGTTTTTT. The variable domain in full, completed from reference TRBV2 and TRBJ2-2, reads EPEVTQTPSHQVTQMGQEVILRCVPISNHLYFYWYRQILGQKVEFLVSFYNNEISEKSEIFDDQFSVERPDGSNFTLKIRSTKLEDSAMYFCASSGLNRDTGELFFGEGSRLTVL.

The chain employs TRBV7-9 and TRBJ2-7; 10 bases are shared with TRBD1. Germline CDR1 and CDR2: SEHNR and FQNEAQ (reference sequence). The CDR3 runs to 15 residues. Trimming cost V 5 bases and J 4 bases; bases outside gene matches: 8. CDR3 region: CASSIRDRGQYEQYF. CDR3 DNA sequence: TGTGCCAGCAGCATCCGGGACAGGGGACAGTACGAGCAGTACTTC.

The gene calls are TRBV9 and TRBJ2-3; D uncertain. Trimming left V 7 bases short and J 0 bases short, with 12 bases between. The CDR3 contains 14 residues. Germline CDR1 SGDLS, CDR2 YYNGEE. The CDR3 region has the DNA TGTGCCAGCGAATGGGGTCCGAGCACAGATACGCAGTATTTT. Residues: CASEWGPSTDTQYF.

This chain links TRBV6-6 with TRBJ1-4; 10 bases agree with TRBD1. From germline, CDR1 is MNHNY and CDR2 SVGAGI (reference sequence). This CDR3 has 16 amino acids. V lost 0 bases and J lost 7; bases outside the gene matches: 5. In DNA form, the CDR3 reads TGTGCCAGCAGTTACTCGAGACAGGGGGCTAGTGAAAAACTGTTTTTT. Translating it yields CASSYSRQGASEKLFF.

CDR3 protein: CASSFGAGAYEQYF. Written as DNA, the CDR3 is TGTGCCAGCAGTTTTGGTGCGGGGGCCTACGAGCAGTACTTC. The J gene is TRBJ2-7, the V gene TRBV12-3 or TRBV12-4; TRBD2 agrees at 7 bases. The CDR3 is made up of 14 amino acids. The trim removed 3 bases at V and 2 bases at J, leaving 4 bases unmatched.

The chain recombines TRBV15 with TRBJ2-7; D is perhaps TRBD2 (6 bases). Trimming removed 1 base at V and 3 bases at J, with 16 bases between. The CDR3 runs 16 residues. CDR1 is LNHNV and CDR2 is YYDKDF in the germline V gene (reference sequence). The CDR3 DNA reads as TGTGCCACCAGCAGAGGAATCCGGGGGTATCACTACGAGCAGTACTTC. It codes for CATSRGIRGYHYEQYF.

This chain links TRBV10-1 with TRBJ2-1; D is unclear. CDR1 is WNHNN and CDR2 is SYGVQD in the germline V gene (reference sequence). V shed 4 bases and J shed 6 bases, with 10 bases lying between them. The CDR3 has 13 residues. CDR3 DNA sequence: TGCGCCAGCAGTGTGGGGTTTTGCAATGAGCAGTTCTTC. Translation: CASSVGFCNEQFF.

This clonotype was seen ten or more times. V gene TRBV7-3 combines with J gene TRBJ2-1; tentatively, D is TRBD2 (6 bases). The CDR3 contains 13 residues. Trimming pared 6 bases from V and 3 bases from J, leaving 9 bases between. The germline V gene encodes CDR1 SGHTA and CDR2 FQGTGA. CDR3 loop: CASSSGVYNEQFF. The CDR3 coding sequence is TGTGCCAGCAGTTCGGGGGTCTACAATGAGCAGTTCTTC.

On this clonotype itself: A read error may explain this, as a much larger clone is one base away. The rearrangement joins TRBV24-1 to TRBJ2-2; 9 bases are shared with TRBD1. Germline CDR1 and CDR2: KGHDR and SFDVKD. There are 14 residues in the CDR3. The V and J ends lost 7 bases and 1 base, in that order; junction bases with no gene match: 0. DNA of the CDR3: TGTGCCACCAGGGGACAGGGGAACACCGGGGAGCTGTTTTTT. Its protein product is CATRGQGNTGELFF.

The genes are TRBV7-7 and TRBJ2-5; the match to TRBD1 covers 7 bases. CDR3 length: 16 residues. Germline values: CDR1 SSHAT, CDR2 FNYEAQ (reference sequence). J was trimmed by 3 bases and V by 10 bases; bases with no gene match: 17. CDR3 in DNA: TGTGCCACCAAAGCCCGGACAGGCAAGTCAGAAGAGACCCAGTACTTC. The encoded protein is CATKARTGKSEETQYF.

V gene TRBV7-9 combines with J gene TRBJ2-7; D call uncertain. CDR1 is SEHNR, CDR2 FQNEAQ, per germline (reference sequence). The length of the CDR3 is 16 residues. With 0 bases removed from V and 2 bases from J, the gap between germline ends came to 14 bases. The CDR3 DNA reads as TGTGCCAGCAGCTTAGCGGGCCAGGATCCGACCTACGAGCAGTACTTC. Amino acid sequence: CASSLAGQDPTYEQYF.

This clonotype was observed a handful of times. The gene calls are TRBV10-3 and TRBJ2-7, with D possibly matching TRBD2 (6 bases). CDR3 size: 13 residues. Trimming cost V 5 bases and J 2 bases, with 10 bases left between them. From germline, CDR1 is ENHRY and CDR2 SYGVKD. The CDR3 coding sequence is TGTGCCATCAGTTTCGGGGGAACCTACGAGCAGTACTTC. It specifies CAISFGGTYEQYF.